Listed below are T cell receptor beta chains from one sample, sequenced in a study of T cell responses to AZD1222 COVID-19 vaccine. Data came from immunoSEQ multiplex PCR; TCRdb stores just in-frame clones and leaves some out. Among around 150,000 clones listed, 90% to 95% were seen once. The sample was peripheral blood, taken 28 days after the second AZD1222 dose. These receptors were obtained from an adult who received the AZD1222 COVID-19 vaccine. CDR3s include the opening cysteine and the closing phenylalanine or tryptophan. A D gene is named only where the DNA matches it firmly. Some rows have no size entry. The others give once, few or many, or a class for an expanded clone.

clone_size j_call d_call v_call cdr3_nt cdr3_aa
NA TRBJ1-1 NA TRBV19 TGTGCCAGTAGTATCGGCCGTTCCTTGATTGCTGAAGCTTTCTTT CASSIGRSLIAEAFF
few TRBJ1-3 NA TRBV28 TGTGCCAGCAGTCCCGCAAATGGGGGAACTGGAAACACCATATATTTT CASSPANGGTGNTIYF
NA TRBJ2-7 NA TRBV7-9 TGTGCCAGCAGCTTATGGCGGGGATACGAGCAGTACTTC CASSLWRGYEQYF
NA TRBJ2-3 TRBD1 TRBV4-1 TGCGCCAGCAGCCAAGTAGTATACAGGGGGCTTGGGGATACGCAGTATTTT CASSQVVYRGLGDTQYF
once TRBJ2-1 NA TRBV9 TGTGCCAGCAGCTCCCGGGGAGGGGGCAATGAGCAGTTCTTC CASSSRGGGNEQFF
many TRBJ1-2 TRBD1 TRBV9 TGTGCCAGCAGCGTAGAGGTTAAGGGGGCGAACCATGGCTACACCTTC CASSVEVKGANHGYTF
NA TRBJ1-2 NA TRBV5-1 TGCGCCAGCAGCTTGGGTTACGACAGGAACTATGGCTACACCTTC CASSLGYDRNYGYTF
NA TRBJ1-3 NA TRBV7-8 TGTGCCAGCAGCTCTCGACGGCAGCTCTCTGGAAACACCATATATTTT CASSSRRQLSGNTIYF
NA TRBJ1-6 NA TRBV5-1 TGCGCCAGCAGCAGGTTCGGGCGGTCCAATTCACCCCTCCACTTT CASSRFGRSNSPLHF
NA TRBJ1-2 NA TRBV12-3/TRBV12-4 TGTGCCAGCAGCCCTACAGAAGCTTCTGGCTACACCTTC CASSPTEASGYTF
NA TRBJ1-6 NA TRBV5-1 TGCGCCAGCAGCGCGGGGGGAGTAGCCCATTCACCCCTCCACTTT CASSAGGVAHSPLHF
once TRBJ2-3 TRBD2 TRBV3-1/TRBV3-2 TGTGCCAGCAGCCAAGGGACTAGCGGGACCGATACGCAGTATTTT CASSQGTSGTDTQYF
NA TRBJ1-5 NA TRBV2 TGTGCCAGCAGTGAAGATAACAGGGACAATCAGCCCCAGCATTTT CASSEDNRDNQPQHF
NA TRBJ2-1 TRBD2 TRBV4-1 TGCGCCAGCAGCCACGGTATGGCGGGGGGGCTCTACAATGAGCAGTTCTTC CASSHGMAGGLYNEQFF
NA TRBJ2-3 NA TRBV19 TGTGCCAGTAGTACCCGAGAGGGCACAGATACGCAGTATTTT CASSTREGTDTQYF
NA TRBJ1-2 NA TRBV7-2 TGTGCCAGCAGCAGACAAGGGGTCTATGGCTACACCTTC CASSRQGVYGYTF
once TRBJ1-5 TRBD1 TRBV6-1 TGTGCCAGCAGTGACGGGGACAGGGCTAATCAGCCCCAGCATTTT CASSDGDRANQPQHF
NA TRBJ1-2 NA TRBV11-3 TGTGCCAGCAGCCACCGGCGGGACATTAGGACCTCTGGGTATGGCTACACCTTC CASSHRRDIRTSGYGYTF
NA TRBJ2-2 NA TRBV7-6 TGTGCCAGCAGCCGGTTAGCAGGGAACACCGGGGAGCTGTTTTTT CASSRLAGNTGELFF
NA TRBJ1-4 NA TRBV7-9 TGTGCCAGCAGTTTGGGCAGCGGACTGACTAATGAAAAACTGTTTTTT CASSLGSGLTNEKLFF
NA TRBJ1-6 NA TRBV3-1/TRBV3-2 TGTGCCAGCAGCCAAGGAGGAGGGGGGGGTTCTTCACCCCTCCACTTT CASSQGGGGGSSPLHF
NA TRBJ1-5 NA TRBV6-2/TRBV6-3 TGTGCCAGCAGTAAGCACAATCAGCCCCAGCATTTT CASSKHNQPQHF
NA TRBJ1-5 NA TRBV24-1 TGTGCCACCAGTGACAAAACGGGGGATCAGCCCCAGCATTTT CATSDKTGDQPQHF
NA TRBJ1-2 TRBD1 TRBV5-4 TGTGCCAGCAGCGCAGGACAGGGGAGCTATGGCTACACCTTC CASSAGQGSYGYTF
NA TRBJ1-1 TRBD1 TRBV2 TGTGCCAGTCTGGGACAGGGCAACACTGAAGCTTTCTTT CASLGQGNTEAFF
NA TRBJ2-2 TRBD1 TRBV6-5 TGTGCCAGCATAACAGGGGGATTCAGCGGGGAGCTGTTTTTT CASITGGFSGELFF
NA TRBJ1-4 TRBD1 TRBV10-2 TGCGCCAGCAGTGACTACCGGGACAGGGCTAGTGAAAAACTGTTTTTT CASSDYRDRASEKLFF
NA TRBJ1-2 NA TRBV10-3 TGTGCCATCAGTGAGGCAGGGAGGGCGGGTGGCTACACCTTC CAISEAGRAGGYTF
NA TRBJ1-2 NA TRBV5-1 TGCGCCAGCAGTCCACGCCGCCAGGGAGACTATGGCTACACCTTC CASSPRRQGDYGYTF